This entry lists 23 T cell receptor beta chains sequenced from one sample in a study of cytomegalovirus exposure and HLA in healthy donors. PCR was performed using 60 Vbeta and 13 Jbeta primers. Method: immunoSEQ multiplex PCR; TCRdb's copy keeps in-frame clones and lacks some. Among under 200,000 clones listed, over 60% were seen once. Material: PBMCs. The receptors here all came from a woman aged 40-49 years in good health and CMV-seronegative.

The CDR3 loop reads CASSFGDRSSYEQYF. Here the CDR3 DNA reads TGTGCCAGCAGCTTCGGGGACAGAAGCTCCTACGAGCAGTACTTC. This sequence joins TRBV5-4 and TRBJ2-7, with 7 bases that match TRBD1. V shed 2 bases and J 0 bases; nucleotides not matched to a gene: 5. The CDR3 has 15 residues. Germline CDR1 and CDR2: SGHNT and YYREEE (reference sequence).

This clone was counted between two and nine times. In nucleotides, the CDR3 is TGTGCCAGCAGCCGCAGGGGAAATGAGCAGTTCTTC. This codes for CASSRRGNEQFF. This chain uses TRBV2 with TRBJ2-1, with D perhaps TRBD1 (6 bases). The germline gives CDR1 SNHLY, CDR2 FYNNEI. Trimming left V 6 bases short and J 7 bases short, with 10 bases between. The CDR3 runs to 12 residues.

The chain couples TRBV18 to TRBJ1-1; no reliable D call. The CDR3 runs 13 residues. Germline V gene lookup returns CDR1 KGHSH and CDR2 LQKENI. V was clipped by 3 bases and J by 6 bases, with 11 bases between them. The CDR3 sequence is CASSPELRAEAFF. CDR3 coding DNA: TGTGCCAGCTCACCGGAACTACGGGCTGAAGCTTTCTTT.

This rearrangement joins TRBV7-2 to TRBJ2-5; no clear D gene. V was shortened by 3 bases and J by 1 base, with 6 bases between the two germline ends. Per germline, CDR1 SGHTA and CDR2 FQGNSA. This CDR3 is built from 13 residues. In DNA, the CDR3 is TGTGCCAGCAGCTTCTCTCGCCAAGAGACCCAGTACTTC. Translation: CASSFSRQETQYF.

V is TRBV2 and J is TRBJ2-1, with a tentative D call TRBD2 (5 bases). There are 15 residues in the CDR3. V dropped 8 bases and J dropped 7 bases, with 21 bases sitting between them. Germline-derived CDR1 and CDR2 are SNHLY and FYNNEI. The CDR3 loop is CASQAMGGFGNEQFF. The CDR3, as DNA: TGTGCCAGCCAGGCGATGGGCGGGTTTGGTAATGAGCAGTTCTTC.

The chain combines TRBV7-2 with TRBJ2-1, with 9 bases lining up with TRBD1. Germline V gives CDR1 SGHTA, CDR2 FQGNSA. This CDR3 is 18 amino acids long. Trimming removed 0 bases from V and 3 bases from J; junction bases left unmatched: 9. CDR3 protein: CASSLASPGQGGYNEQFF. The CDR3, as DNA: TGTGCCAGCAGCTTAGCGAGCCCGGGACAGGGAGGCTACAATGAGCAGTTCTTC.

J is TRBJ1-1 and V is TRBV5-1, with 7 bases matching TRBD1. The length of the CDR3 is 14 residues. CDR1 is SGHRS, CDR2 YFSETQ, per germline. V gave up 4 bases and J gave up 2 bases; unmatched junction bases: 5. The chain's CDR3 is CASSMTGLNTEAFF. In DNA form, the CDR3 reads TGCGCCAGCAGCATGACAGGGCTAAACACTGAAGCTTTCTTT. Based on the CDR3 plus reference TRBV5-1 and TRBJ1-1, the full variable domain is KAGVTQTPRYLIKTRGQQVTLSCSPISGHRSVSWYQQTPGQGLQFLFEYFSETQRNKGNFPGRFSGRQFSNSRSEMNVSTLELGDSALYLCASSMTGLNTEAFFGQGTRLTVV.

The genes are TRBV14 and TRBJ1-1; D might be TRBD1 (5 bases). V lost 3 bases and J lost 0, with 14 bases in between. CDR3 length equals 16 residues. Germline values: CDR1 SGHDN, CDR2 FVKESK. The CDR3 here is CASSHRAHRMNTEAFF. As DNA, the CDR3 is TGTGCCAGCAGCCACCGCGCACACAGGATGAACACTGAAGCTTTCTTT.

The rearrangement joins TRBV7-2 to TRBJ2-5; TRBD2 aligns across 12 bases. CDR3 length equals 17 residues. V lost 7 bases and J lost 2; bases outside the gene matches: 11. Germline V gives CDR1 SGHTA, CDR2 FQGNSA. The CDR3 DNA reads TGTGCCAGCACCGAGGGGTGGCTAGCGGGGGGGCAAGAGACCCAGTACTTC. Its protein is CASTEGWLAGGQETQYF. Looking up the rest from reference TRBV7-2 and TRBJ2-5 gives the full variable domain: GAGVSQSPSNKVTEKGKDVELRCDPISGHTALYWYRQSLGQGLEFLIYFQGNSAPDKSGLPSDRFSAERTGGSVSTLTIQRTQQEDSAVYLCASTEGWLAGGQETQYFGPGTRLLVL.

This clone was seen a single time. The rearrangement links TRBV19 to TRBJ1-3; TRBD1 matches at 7 bases. Germline trimming cut 6 bases from V and 2 bases from J; bases unmatched to any gene: 1. Looked up from germline, CDR1 is LNHDA and CDR2 is SQIVND (reference sequence). The CDR3 runs to 13 residues. CDR3 sequence (DNA): TGTGCCAGTAGCCAGGGGGCTGGAAACACCATATATTTT. Encoded protein: CASSQGAGNTIYF.

The CDR3: CASSPRGTGVGEQYF. CDR3 DNA: TGTGCCAGCTCACCTCGCGGGACAGGGGTGGGCGAGCAGTACTTC. V usage is TRBV18 and J usage is TRBJ2-7, with TRBD1 identical over 10 bases. Looked up from germline, CDR1 is KGHSH and CDR2 is LQKENI. CDR3 length equals 15 residues. V trimming: 3 bases; J trimming: 6 bases; junction bases outside the gene matches: 8.

This clone was seen more than once but under ten times. This rearrangement joins TRBV19 to TRBJ2-3, with 15 bases matching TRBD2. V lost 4 bases and J lost 7; bases outside the gene matches: 18. The CDR3 spans 20 residues. Germline CDR1 LNHDA, CDR2 SQIVND (reference sequence). CDR3 amino acids: CASSKRGVGTSGGQVHTQYF. DNA for the CDR3: TGTGCCAGTAGTAAGAGGGGAGTAGGGACTAGCGGGGGGCAGGTCCATACGCAGTATTTT.

The rearrangement uses TRBV6-5 and TRBJ2-3; D uncertain. The CDR3 length is 14 residues. The V end was cut by 2 bases, the J end by 0 bases, with 6 bases between. Germline lookup yields CDR1 MNHEY and CDR2 SVGAGI. CDR3 protein: CASSYTRSTDTQYF. In DNA form, the CDR3 reads TGTGCCAGCAGTTACACCCGGAGCACAGATACGCAGTATTTT.

With regard to this clone: The junction departs from the called germline gene at one end, perhaps through a read error. J is TRBJ2-1 and V is TRBV7-9, with D possibly being TRBD1 (6 bases). The CDR3 is 12 residues long. Germline CDR1 and CDR2: SEHNR and FQNEAQ (reference sequence). CDR3 coding DNA: TGTGCCAGCAGCGAATATGGACAGCTTGGGGTCTTC. This gives the protein CASSEYGQLGVF.

The chain employs TRBV7-2 and TRBJ2-1; TRBD2 matches at 9 bases. Germline lookup yields CDR1 SGHTA and CDR2 FQGNSA. V gave up 1 base and J gave up 8 bases; unmatched junction bases: 9. The CDR3 loop spans 16 amino acids. The CDR3 nucleotides are TGTGCCAGCAGCTTAGACAGCGGGGGGACGTGGGATGAGCAGTTCTTC. It translates to CASSLDSGGTWDEQFF.

The rearrangement uses TRBV6-6 and TRBJ1-5, with D uncertain. V was clipped by 2 bases and J by 4 bases, with 9 bases between them. Germline CDR1 MNHNY, CDR2 SVGAGI (reference sequence). This CDR3 is 14 amino acids long. CDR3 loop: CASSYHRVNQPQHF. The CDR3 DNA is TGTGCCAGCAGTTACCACAGAGTAAATCAGCCCCAGCATTTT.

The chain recombines TRBV7-2 with TRBJ1-2, with 8 bases that match TRBD1. Looked up from germline, CDR1 is SGHTA and CDR2 is FQGNSA. The CDR3 loop spans 15 amino acids. Trimming took 1 base from V and 8 from J; bases not matched to a gene: 9. The CDR3 sequence: CASSLGRTGSQGYTF. Written as DNA, the CDR3 is TGTGCCAGCAGCTTAGGTCGGACAGGGAGTCAGGGCTACACCTTC. The variable domain in full, with the rest retrieved from reference TRBV7-2 and TRBJ1-2, is GAGVSQSPSNKVTEKGKDVELRCDPISGHTALYWYRQSLGQGLEFLIYFQGNSAPDKSGLPSDRFSAERTGGSVSTLTIQRTQQEDSAVYLCASSLGRTGSQGYTFGSGTRLTVV.

The sample holds a few counts of this clone. J is TRBJ2-2 and V is TRBV4-2; 10 bases map to TRBD1. There are 16 residues in the CDR3. The J segment lost 5 bases and the V segment lost 1 base, leaving 4 bases of the junction unmatched. Germline-derived CDR1 and CDR2 are LGHNA and YNFKEQ. CDR3 region: CASSQGTGGRTGELFF. The DNA for the CDR3 is TGTGCCAGCAGCCAAGGGACAGGGGGTAGGACCGGGGAGCTGTTTTTT.

The J gene is TRBJ2-1, the V gene TRBV4-1, with 14 bases aligning to TRBD2. The CDR3 covers 19 residues. V dropped 2 bases and J dropped 4; count of bases not matched to a gene: 10. Germline CDR1 MGHRA, CDR2 YSYEKL. The CDR3 is CASSQRTSGGRVFYNEQFF. The CDR3 DNA follows: TGCGCCAGCAGCCAAAGGACTAGCGGGGGGCGCGTATTTTACAATGAGCAGTTCTTC.

V and J are TRBV6-1 and TRBJ2-5; 9 nucleotides match TRBD1. J gave up 2 bases and V 2 bases, and 6 bases lay outside the gene matches. The germline V gene encodes CDR1 MNHNS and CDR2 SASEGT. This CDR3 comprises 16 residues. For the CDR3, the DNA is TGTGCCAGCAGTGAAAGGGGGACAGGGAATCAAGAGACCCAGTACTTC. It is translated as CASSERGTGNQETQYF.

The CDR3 nucleotides are TGCGCCAGCAGCCCTGGACAGAACGACGATCAGCCCCAGCATTTT. Amino acids: CASSPGQNDDQPQHF. The chain has TRBV5-1 and TRBJ1-5, with a weak D call TRBD1 (6 bases). Trimming stripped 4 bases from V and 5 bases from J, with 16 bases between. The CDR3 spans 15 residues. Looked up from germline, CDR1 is SGHRS and CDR2 is YFSETQ.

V is TRBV18 and J is TRBJ2-5, with TRBD1 as a possible D gene (5 bases). CDR1 is KGHSH, CDR2 LQKENI, per germline. V lost 3 bases to trimming and J lost 7 bases, with 15 bases between them. The CDR3 sequence is 14 residues long. CDR3: CASSPTGHQGTQYF. The CDR3 nucleotides are TGTGCCAGCTCACCTACCGGGCACCAGGGGACCCAGTACTTC.

V and J are TRBV4-2 and TRBJ2-3, with 9 bases matching TRBD1. J lost 1 base, V lost 0 bases, and 17 bases had no gene match. CDR3 length: 21 amino acids. Germline lookup yields CDR1 LGHNA and CDR2 YNFKEQ. The CDR3 protein is CASSQEARVLQGALGTDTQYF. The CDR3 nucleotides are TGTGCCAGCAGCCAAGAGGCGAGAGTCTTACAGGGGGCGCTTGGCACAGATACGCAGTATTTT.